This T cell receptor (beta chain) was sequenced for a study of blood T cell repertoires in COVID-19. Study summary: The study drew acute and convalescent COVID-19 samples from the United States, Italy and Spain.

Per the authors' pipeline: Reference gene primer amplification gave nucleated cell count estimates. The protocol was immunoSEQ multiplex PCR, while the TCRdb copy is restricted to in-frame clones and leaves out a portion. V, J and clone size are those of that table, while D and trimming were read from the DNA. This table holds 200,000 to 250,000 clones, just over 85% found once. Cohort allocation depended upon clinical history that participants reported. This TCR was recovered from a woman in her 40s with acute COVID-19. The material sequenced was PBMCs or T cells enriched from blood (not recorded which).

The CDR3 bases are TGTGCCAGCAGCCCCCCCGCGACGGGGGATGTAGCCAAAAACATTCAGTACTTC. Its protein product is CASSPPATGDVAKNIQYF. The rearrangement links TRBV7-9 to TRBJ2-4, with D perhaps TRBD2 (6 bases). This CDR3 comprises 18 residues. CDR1 and CDR2 (germline): SEHNR, FQNEAQ (reference sequence). V lost 5 bases, J lost 0 bases, and 20 bases lay in between.